This TCR beta chain stems from a study of T cells after posttransplantation cyclophosphamide. General study findings and limits: Later blood repertoires were often dominated by clones from the donor CD8+ memory compartment. Blood and skin or GI T cell repertoires showed limited TRB overlap. After PTCy, TRB diversity resembled that of CNI/methotrexate controls.

Germline V gives CDR1 GTSNPN, CDR2 SVGIG (reference sequence). V dropped 5 bases and J dropped 2 bases, with 9 bases sitting between them. The CDR3 has 12 residues. Some clones are missing from TCRdb's copy, which holds only in-frame ones; the method was immunoSEQ multiplex PCR. Counted here are 42,000 or so clones, about 90% occurring once; the ten biggest clones make up 2% to 2.5%. A word on this clone: Its specificity is not known.

Busulfan-fludarabine conditioning, marrow transplant, and cyclophosphamide on days +3 and +4 were administered. The sample consisted of PBMCs, taken 62 days after allogeneic stem cell transplant with posttransplant cyclophosphamide. The chain combines TRBV30 with TRBJ1-1; weak D call: TRBD1 (6 bases). The TCR comes from a male patient over 55 who received an allogeneic stem cell transplant from a related donor and was CMV-positive. Some T cells may be transferred from the graft donor. CDR3 in amino acids: CAWGQTNTEAFF. Written as DNA, the CDR3 is TGTGCCTGGGGACAGACAAACACTGAAGCTTTCTTT.